Here is one TCR beta chain with its context. The CDR3 has 14 amino acids. From germline, CDR1 is SGHRS and CDR2 YFSETQ. The V gene lost 2 bases and the J gene lost 6 bases, with 12 bases spanning the gap. The sample is drawn from a study of blood T cell repertoires in COVID-19. Across the study: The samples span acute and convalescent COVID-19 from the United States, Italy and Spain.

Libraries were prepared by immunoSEQ multiplex PCR; TCRdb keeps only in-frame clonotypes and omits some of them. The sample carries hundreds of thousands of clones, 80% recorded once. Sequencing was performed on PBMCs or T cells enriched from blood (not recorded which). This TCR came from a woman aged 40-49 years with acute COVID-19. The V and J genes are TRBV5-1 and TRBJ2-1; a weak D match, TRBD2 (6 bases). The CDR3 region is CASSLTGLLNEQFF. The CDR3 coding sequence is TGCGCCAGCAGCTTAACAGGACTACTCAATGAGCAGTTCTTC.